Described below is a single TCR beta chain sequence and its context. Its cognate antigen is unknown. This entry comes from a study of blood T cells in healthy people across ages. Overall study results and limits: Unknown donor CMV status possibly confounded expanded clonotype changes. Comparison with aged donors showed that long-lived donors had more naive CD4+ cells and higher diversity.

A J-beta primer mix and a sample-barcoded 5' primer were used in a second PCR of roughly 7 to 12 cycles. TCRdb called the 5' RACE reads again in MiXCR, with one record for every CDR3 protein. The repertoire holds over a million distinct CDR3 sequences, with around 55% as singletons. The CDR3 covers 15 residues. Looked up from germline, CDR1 is SNHLY and CDR2 is FYNNEI. V shed 4 bases and J shed 10 bases, with 17 bases lying between them. The chain has TRBV2 and TRBJ1-6, with D tentatively TRBD1 (6 bases). The sequencing sample was made of blood. The TCR sequence derives from a man younger than 30 in good health. This CDR3 reads CASSGGGRLGSPLHF. The CDR3 nucleotides are TGTGCCAGCAGTGGGGGGGGGCGTCTGGGATCACCCCTCCACTTT.